The rows below give T cell receptor beta chains drawn from one sample of a study of cytomegalovirus exposure and HLA in healthy donors. The assay was immunoSEQ multiplex PCR, and TCRdb's table has in-frame clones only and misses some. The table for this sample gives around 27,000 clones. The sequenced material came from PBMCs. The source is a man aged 25 to 40 in good health and CMV-seronegative. CDR3s include the opening cysteine and the closing phenylalanine or tryptophan. A D gene is named only where the DNA matches it firmly. For some rows the clone size is stated as once, few or many, or as a class when expanded; others skip it.

j_call v_call cdr3_length d_call clone_size cdr3_aa cdr3_nt
TRBJ2-7 TRBV19 14 NA NA CASRNRQQPYEQYF TGTGCCAGTAGAAATCGACAGCAGCCCTACGAGCAGTACTTC
TRBJ2-5 TRBV15 15 TRBD2 NA CATSRDLFGGKTQYF TGTGCCACCAGCAGAGATCTCTTCGGGGGGAAGACCCAGTACTTC
TRBJ2-7 TRBV18 15 NA NA CASSPGSGSTSEQYF TGTGCCAGCTCACCCGGTTCAGGGTCGACTTCCGAGCAGTACTTC
TRBJ2-4 TRBV4-2 17 NA NA CASSRTTGVTAKNIQYF TGTGCCAGCAGCCGAACAACCGGGGTTACGGCCAAAAACATTCAGTACTTC
TRBJ2-1 TRBV7-9 17 TRBD2 medium-sized CASSLGLAGGLGNEQFF TGTGCCAGCAGCTTAGGACTAGCGGGGGGGCTCGGCAATGAGCAGTTCTTC
TRBJ1-2 TRBV4-3 16 TRBD1 NA CASSHQGQGAIYGYTF TGCGCCAGCAGCCACCAAGGACAGGGGGCTATCTATGGCTACACCTTC
TRBJ2-1 TRBV4-3 17 TRBD2 NA CASSQDPAGVLYNEQFF TGCGCCAGCAGCCAAGATCCGGCGGGGGTTCTCTACAATGAGCAGTTCTTC
TRBJ2-7 TRBV7-9 15 TRBD1 NA CASSFIGTGGYEQYF TGTGCCAGCAGTTTTATCGGGACAGGGGGTTACGAGCAGTACTTC
TRBJ2-2 TRBV4-3 17 NA NA CASSQDMRSSNTGELFF TGCGCCAGCAGCCAAGATATGAGGTCGTCGAACACCGGGGAGCTGTTTTTT
TRBJ2-5 TRBV10-2 15 TRBD2 NA CASSHQAGFGETQYF TGCGCCAGCAGCCACCAAGCGGGATTCGGGGAGACCCAGTACTTC
TRBJ2-7 TRBV28 18 TRBD1 NA CASSTNLLRQGRTYEQYF TGTGCCAGCAGTACGAACCTCCTAAGACAGGGCAGAACCTACGAGCAGTACTTC
TRBJ2-3 TRBV18 16 TRBD2 NA CASSPPLAGSKDTQYF TGTGCCAGCTCACCACCCCTAGCGGGCTCCAAGGATACGCAGTATTTT
TRBJ1-1 TRBV7-9 11 NA NA CASPGDTEAFF TGTGCCAGCCCGGGTGACACTGAAGCTTTCTTT
TRBJ1-4 TRBV4-1 15 TRBD1 NA CASSRQGVEYEKLFF TGCGCCAGCAGCCGCCAGGGGGTTGAGTATGAAAAACTGTTTTTT
TRBJ1-2 TRBV7-3 13 NA NA CASSSRGKEGYTF TGTGCCAGCAGCTCCCGGGGGAAGGAAGGCTACACCTTC
TRBJ1-1 TRBV19 15 NA NA CASHLGGGANTEAFF TGTGCCAGCCACCTTGGGGGGGGCGCGAACACTGAAGCTTTCTTT
TRBJ2-2 TRBV9 13 NA NA CASSGEYTGELFF TGTGCCAGCAGCGGCGAGTACACCGGGGAGCTGTTTTTT
TRBJ2-7 TRBV5-4 16 TRBD1 NA CASSLGLGQGAYEQYF TGTGCCAGCAGCCTGGGATTGGGGCAGGGGGCCTACGAGCAGTACTTC
TRBJ1-2 TRBV27 14 NA NA CASRRGGGTWGYTF TGTGCCAGCAGGCGGGGGGGCGGGACATGGGGCTACACCTTC
TRBJ2-6 TRBV10-1 17 NA NA CASRARRRESGANVLTF TGCGCCAGCAGGGCCAGGAGAAGGGAGTCTGGGGCCAACGTCCTGACTTTC
TRBJ2-5 TRBV11-1 17 NA NA CASSLGRGTVLQETQYF TGTGCCAGCAGCTTAGGTCGGGGGACAGTACTCCAAGAGACCCAGTACTTC
TRBJ1-2 TRBV6-1 13 TRBD1 NA CASIGDRAYGYTF TGTGCCAGCATTGGGGACAGAGCCTATGGCTACACCTTC
TRBJ1-3 TRBV6-5 15 NA NA CASSYRTPSGNTIYF TGTGCCAGCAGTTACAGGACACCCTCTGGAAACACCATATATTTT
TRBJ2-1 TRBV5-1 15 TRBD2 NA CASSPTSGRGDEQFF TGCGCCAGCAGCCCGACTAGCGGGAGGGGAGATGAGCAGTTCTTC
TRBJ2-5 TRBV11-3 14 NA NA CASSPKRYQETQYF TGTGCCAGCAGCCCAAAGCGGTACCAAGAGACCCAGTACTTC
TRBJ1-4 TRBV28 13 TRBD1 NA CASRGQGDEKLFF TGTGCCAGCAGGGGACAGGGAGACGAAAAACTGTTTTTT
TRBJ2-7 TRBV5-1 16 NA NA CASSASTGRREYEQYF TGCGCCAGCAGCGCATCAACAGGGCGTCGGGAATACGAGCAGTACTTC
TRBJ2-7 TRBV2 15 NA NA CASRRVYGEKYEQYF TGTGCCAGCAGGAGGGTCTATGGGGAGAAGTACGAGCAGTACTTC
TRBJ2-7 TRBV5-6 15 TRBD2 NA CASSSLAGDSYEQYF TGTGCCAGCAGCTCGCTAGCGGGCGACTCCTACGAGCAGTACTTC
TRBJ2-1 TRBV19 15 TRBD2 NA CASRRGTSGLSEQFF TGTGCCTCCCGACGGGGGACTAGCGGGTTAAGTGAGCAGTTCTTC
TRBJ1-1 TRBV5-1 15 TRBD1 NA CASSSTGVRYTEAFF TGCGCCAGCAGCTCGACAGGGGTGAGGTACACTGAAGCTTTCTTT
TRBJ2-1 TRBV10-3 15 TRBD2 NA CAIRDSGVSYNEQFF TGTGCCATCAGGGATAGCGGGGTCTCCTACAATGAGCAGTTCTTC
TRBJ1-4 TRBV18 15 TRBD1 NA CASSPVAGGLEKLFF TGTGCCAGCTCACCGGTGGCAGGGGGATTGGAGAAACTGTTTTTT